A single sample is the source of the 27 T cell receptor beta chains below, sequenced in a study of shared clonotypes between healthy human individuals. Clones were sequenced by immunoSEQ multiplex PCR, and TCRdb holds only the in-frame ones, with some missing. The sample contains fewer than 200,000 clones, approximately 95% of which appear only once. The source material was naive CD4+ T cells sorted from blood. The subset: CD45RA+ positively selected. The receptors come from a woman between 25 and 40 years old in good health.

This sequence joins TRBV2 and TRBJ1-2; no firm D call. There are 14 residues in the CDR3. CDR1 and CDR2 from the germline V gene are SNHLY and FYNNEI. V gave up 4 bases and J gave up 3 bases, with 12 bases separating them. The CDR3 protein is CASSAAGRDYGYTF. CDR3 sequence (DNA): TGTGCCAGCAGTGCAGCGGGGAGGGACTATGGCTACACCTTC. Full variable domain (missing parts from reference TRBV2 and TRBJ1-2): EPEVTQTPSHQVTQMGQEVILRCVPISNHLYFYWYRQILGQKVEFLVSFYNNEISEKSEIFDDQFSVERPDGSNFTLKIRSTKLEDSAMYFCASSAAGRDYGYTFGSGTRLTVV.

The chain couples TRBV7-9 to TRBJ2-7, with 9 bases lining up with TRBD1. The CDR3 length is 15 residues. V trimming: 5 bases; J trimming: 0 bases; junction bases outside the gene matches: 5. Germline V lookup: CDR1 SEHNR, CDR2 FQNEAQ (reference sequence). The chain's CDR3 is CASSLGQGYSYEQYF. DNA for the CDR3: TGTGCCAGCAGCCTGGGACAGGGATACTCCTACGAGCAGTACTTC.

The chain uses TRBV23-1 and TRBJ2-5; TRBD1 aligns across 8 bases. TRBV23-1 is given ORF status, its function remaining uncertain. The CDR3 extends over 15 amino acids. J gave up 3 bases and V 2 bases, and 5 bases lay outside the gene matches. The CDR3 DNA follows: TGCGCCAGCAGTCAACGGGGACAGGCAGAAGAGACCCAGTACTTC. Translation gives CASSQRGQAEETQYF.

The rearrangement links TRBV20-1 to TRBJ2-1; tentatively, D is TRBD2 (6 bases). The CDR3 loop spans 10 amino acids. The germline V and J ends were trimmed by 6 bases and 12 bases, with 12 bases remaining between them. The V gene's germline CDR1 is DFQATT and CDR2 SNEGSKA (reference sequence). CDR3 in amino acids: CSAIGLMQFF. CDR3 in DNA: TGCAGTGCCATCGGACTAATGCAGTTCTTC.

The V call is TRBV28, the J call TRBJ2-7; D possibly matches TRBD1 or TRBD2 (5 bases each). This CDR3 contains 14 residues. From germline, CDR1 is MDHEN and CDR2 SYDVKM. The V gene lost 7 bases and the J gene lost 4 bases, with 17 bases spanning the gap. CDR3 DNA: TGTGCCAGCATTCCGTCGGGGCATACATACGAGCAGTACTTC. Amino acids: CASIPSGHTYEQYF.

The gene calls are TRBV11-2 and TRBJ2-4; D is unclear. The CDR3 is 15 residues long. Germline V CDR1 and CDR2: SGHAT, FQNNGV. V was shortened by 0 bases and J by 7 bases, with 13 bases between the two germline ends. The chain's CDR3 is CASSLDQAASNIQYF. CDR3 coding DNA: TGTGCCAGCAGCTTAGATCAGGCGGCGTCGAACATTCAGTACTTC. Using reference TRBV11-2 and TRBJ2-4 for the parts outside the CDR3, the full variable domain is EAGVAQSPRYKIIEKRQSVAFWCNPISGHATLYWYQQILGQGPKLLIQFQNNGVVDDSQLPKDRFSAERLKGVDSTLKIQPAKLEDSAVYLCASSLDQAASNIQYFGAGTRLSVL.

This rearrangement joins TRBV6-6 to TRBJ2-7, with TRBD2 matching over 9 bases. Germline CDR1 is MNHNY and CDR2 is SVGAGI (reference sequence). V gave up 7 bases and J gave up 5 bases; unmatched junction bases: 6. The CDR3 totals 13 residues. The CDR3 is CASTGTSSNEQYF. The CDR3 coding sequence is TGTGCCAGCACAGGGACTAGCTCTAACGAGCAGTACTTC.

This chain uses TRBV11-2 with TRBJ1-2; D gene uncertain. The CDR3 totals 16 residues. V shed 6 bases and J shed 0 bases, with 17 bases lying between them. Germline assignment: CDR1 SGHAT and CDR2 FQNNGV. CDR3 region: CASRTIRDHSNYGYTF. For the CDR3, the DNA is TGTGCCAGCAGAACCATTCGGGATCATTCTAACTATGGCTACACCTTC. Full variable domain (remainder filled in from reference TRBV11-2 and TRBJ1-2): EAGVAQSPRYKIIEKRQSVAFWCNPISGHATLYWYQQILGQGPKLLIQFQNNGVVDDSQLPKDRFSAERLKGVDSTLKIQPAKLEDSAVYLCASRTIRDHSNYGYTFGSGTRLTVV.

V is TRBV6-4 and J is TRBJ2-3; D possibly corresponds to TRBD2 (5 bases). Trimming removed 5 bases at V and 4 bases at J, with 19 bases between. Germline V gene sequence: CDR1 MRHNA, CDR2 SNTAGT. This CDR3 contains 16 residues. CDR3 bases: TGTGCCAGCAGTCTCCACCCGGGATTCAATTCAGATACGCAGTATTTT. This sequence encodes CASSLHPGFNSDTQYF.

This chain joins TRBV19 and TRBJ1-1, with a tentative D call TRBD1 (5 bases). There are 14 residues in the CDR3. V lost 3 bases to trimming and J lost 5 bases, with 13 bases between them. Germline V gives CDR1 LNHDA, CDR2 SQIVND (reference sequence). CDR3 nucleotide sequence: TGTGCCAGTAGTATGGGGAGTGGGGGAACTGAAGCTTTCTTT. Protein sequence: CASSMGSGGTEAFF.

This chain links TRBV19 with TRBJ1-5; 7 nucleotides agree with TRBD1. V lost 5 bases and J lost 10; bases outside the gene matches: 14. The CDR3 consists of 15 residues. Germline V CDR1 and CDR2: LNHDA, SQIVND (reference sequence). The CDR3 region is CASSAEQGPARPQHF. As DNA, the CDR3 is TGTGCCAGTAGTGCCGAACAGGGGCCCGCCCGTCCCCAGCATTTT.

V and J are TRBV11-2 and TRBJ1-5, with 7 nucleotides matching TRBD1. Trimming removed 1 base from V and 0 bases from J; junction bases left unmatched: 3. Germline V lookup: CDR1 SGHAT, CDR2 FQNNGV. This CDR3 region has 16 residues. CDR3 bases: TGTGCCAGCAGCTTAGCCCAGGGGGATAGCAATCAGCCCCAGCATTTT. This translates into CASSLAQGDSNQPQHF.

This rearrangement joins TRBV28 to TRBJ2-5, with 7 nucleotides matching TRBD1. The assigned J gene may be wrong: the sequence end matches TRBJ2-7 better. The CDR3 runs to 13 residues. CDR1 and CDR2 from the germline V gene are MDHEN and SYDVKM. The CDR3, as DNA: TGTGCCAGCAGCCGCCCAGGGGGCTACGAGCAGTACTTC. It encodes CASSRPGGYEQYF.

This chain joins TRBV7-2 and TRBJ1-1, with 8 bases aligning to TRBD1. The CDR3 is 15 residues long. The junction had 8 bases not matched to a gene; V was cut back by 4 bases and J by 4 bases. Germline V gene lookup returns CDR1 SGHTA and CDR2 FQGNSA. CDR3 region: CASSSGSTGGTEAFF. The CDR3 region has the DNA TGTGCCAGCAGCTCAGGTAGTACAGGGGGCACTGAAGCTTTCTTT.

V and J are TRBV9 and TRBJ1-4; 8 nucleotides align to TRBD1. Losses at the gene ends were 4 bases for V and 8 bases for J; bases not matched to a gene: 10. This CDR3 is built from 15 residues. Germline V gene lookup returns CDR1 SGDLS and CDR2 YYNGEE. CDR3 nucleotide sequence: TGTGCCAGCAGCCCCCTGAGAGGGACAGGCGAAAAACTGTTTTTT. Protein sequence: CASSPLRGTGEKLFF.

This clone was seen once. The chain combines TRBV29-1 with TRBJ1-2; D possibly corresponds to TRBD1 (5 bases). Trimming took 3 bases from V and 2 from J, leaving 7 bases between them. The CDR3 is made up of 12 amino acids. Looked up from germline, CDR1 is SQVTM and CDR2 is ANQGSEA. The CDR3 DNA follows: TGCAGCGTTGAGGACAAAAACTATGGCTACACCTTC. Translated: CSVEDKNYGYTF.

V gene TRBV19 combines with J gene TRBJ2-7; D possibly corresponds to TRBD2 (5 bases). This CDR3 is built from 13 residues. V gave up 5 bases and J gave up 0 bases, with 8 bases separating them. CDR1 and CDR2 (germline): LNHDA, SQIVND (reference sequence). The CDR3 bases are TGTGCCAGTAGTTGGGAGATCTCCTACGAGCAGTACTTC. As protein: CASSWEISYEQYF.

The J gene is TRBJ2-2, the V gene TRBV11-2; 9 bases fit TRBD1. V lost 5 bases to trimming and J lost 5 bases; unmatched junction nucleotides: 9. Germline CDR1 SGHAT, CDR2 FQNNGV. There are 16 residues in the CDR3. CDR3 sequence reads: CASSKPGQGKTGELFF. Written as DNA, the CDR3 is TGTGCCAGCAGCAAACCGGGACAGGGAAAGACCGGGGAGCTGTTTTTT.

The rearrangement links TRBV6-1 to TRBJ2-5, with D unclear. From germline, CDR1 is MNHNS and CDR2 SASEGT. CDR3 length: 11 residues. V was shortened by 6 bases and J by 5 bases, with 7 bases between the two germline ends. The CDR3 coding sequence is TGTGCCAGCAGGGGGTTGGAGACCCAGTACTTC. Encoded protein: CASRGLETQYF.

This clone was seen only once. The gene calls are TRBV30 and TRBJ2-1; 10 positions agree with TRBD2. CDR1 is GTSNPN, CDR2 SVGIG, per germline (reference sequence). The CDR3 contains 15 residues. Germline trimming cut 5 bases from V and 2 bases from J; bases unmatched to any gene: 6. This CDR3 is CAWSSGLAAYNEQFF. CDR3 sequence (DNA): TGTGCCTGGTCTTCTGGACTAGCGGCCTACAATGAGCAGTTCTTC.

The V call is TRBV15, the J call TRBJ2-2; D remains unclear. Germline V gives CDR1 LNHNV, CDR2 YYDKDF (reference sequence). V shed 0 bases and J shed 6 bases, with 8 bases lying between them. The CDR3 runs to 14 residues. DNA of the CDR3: TGTGCCACCAGCAGAGATCGGGCTTCCGGGGAGCTGTTTTTT. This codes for CATSRDRASGELFF.

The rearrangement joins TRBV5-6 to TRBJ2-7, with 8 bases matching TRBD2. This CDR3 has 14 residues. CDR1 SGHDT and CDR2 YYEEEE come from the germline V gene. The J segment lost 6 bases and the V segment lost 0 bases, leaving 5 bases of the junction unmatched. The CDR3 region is CASSLAGGLIEQYF. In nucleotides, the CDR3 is TGTGCCAGCAGCTTGGCGGGAGGGCTGATCGAGCAGTACTTC. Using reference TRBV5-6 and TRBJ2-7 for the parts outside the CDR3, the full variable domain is DAGVTQSPTHLIKTRGQQVTLRCSPKSGHDTVSWYQQALGQGPQFIFQYYEEEERQRGNFPDRFSGHQFPNYSSELNVNALLLGDSALYLCASSLAGGLIEQYFGPGTRLTVT.

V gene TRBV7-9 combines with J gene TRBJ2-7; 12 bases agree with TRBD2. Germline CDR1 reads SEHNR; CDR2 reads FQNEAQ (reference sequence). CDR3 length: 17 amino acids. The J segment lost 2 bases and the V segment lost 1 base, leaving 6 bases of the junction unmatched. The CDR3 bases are TGTGCCAGCAGCTTAGGGCGGACTAGCGGGACCGCCTACGAGCAGTACTTC. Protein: CASSLGRTSGTAYEQYF.

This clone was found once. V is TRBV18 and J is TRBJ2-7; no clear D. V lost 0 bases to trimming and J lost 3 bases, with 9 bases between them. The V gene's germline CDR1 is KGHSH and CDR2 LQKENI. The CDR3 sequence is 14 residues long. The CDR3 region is CASSPPANRYEQYF. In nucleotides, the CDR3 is TGTGCCAGCTCACCACCGGCCAATCGCTACGAGCAGTACTTC.

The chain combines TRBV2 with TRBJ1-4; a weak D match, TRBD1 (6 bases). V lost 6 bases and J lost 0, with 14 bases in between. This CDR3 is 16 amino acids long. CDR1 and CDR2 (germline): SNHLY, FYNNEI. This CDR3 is CASRQTGAATNEKLFF. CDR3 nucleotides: TGTGCCAGCAGGCAGACAGGAGCCGCAACTAATGAAAAACTGTTTTTT. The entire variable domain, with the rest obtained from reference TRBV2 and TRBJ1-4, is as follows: EPEVTQTPSHQVTQMGQEVILRCVPISNHLYFYWYRQILGQKVEFLVSFYNNEISEKSEIFDDQFSVERPDGSNFTLKIRSTKLEDSAMYFCASRQTGAATNEKLFFGSGTQLSVL.

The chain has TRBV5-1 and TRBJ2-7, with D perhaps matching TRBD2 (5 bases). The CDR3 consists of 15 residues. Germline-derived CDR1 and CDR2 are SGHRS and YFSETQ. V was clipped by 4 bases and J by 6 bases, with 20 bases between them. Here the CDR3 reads CASSGGPVRYGEQYF. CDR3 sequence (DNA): TGCGCCAGCAGCGGAGGCCCCGTCCGATACGGCGAGCAGTACTTC. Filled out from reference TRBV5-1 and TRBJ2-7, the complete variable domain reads KAGVTQTPRYLIKTRGQQVTLSCSPISGHRSVSWYQQTPGQGLQFLFEYFSETQRNKGNFPGRFSGRQFSNSRSEMNVSTLELGDSALYLCASSGGPVRYGEQYFGPGTRLTVT.

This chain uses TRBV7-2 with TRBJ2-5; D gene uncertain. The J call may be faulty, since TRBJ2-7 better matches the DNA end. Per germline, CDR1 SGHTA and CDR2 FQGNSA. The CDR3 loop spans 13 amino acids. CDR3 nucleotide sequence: TGTGCCAGCAGCTACCAAGAGGTTTCCGAGCAGTACTTC. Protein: CASSYQEVSEQYF.